One and the same sample provided the 17 T cell receptor beta chains below, sequenced in a study of Ad26.COV2.S vaccination and SARS-CoV-2 variants (dated by TCRdb to about 2021). The library was generated by the immunoSEQ multiplex PCR assay. Imported from immuneACCESS, the table was reduced by TCRdb to in-frame sequences with V and J called. These copies leave out some clones; in studies compared against another copy, an unresolved V gene accounts for under half, and the cause of the remainder is not known. Within this sample are 300,000 to 350,000 clones, with approximately 87% of them counted one time only. About 5% of the sample rests with the top ten. The sample's treatment or condition, from its label and the paper: 15 to 20 received Ad26.COV2.S at low or high dose, single or two shots; about 5 received placebo; per-sample allocation not given. For vaccine and placebo recipients, the sequenced repertoires came from samples collected on day 63 after the first injection.

The source material was peripheral blood, sampled in a trial of Ad26.COV2.S vaccine versus placebo. These receptors all come from a person between 18 and 60 years old who received the Ad26.COV2.S COVID-19 vaccine or a placebo.

This clone was recorded only once. V usage is TRBV27 and J usage is TRBJ1-2, with D hard to call. The CDR3 covers 12 residues. Germline V gene sequence: CDR1 MNHEY, CDR2 SMNVEV (reference sequence). V was pared by 5 bases and J by 1 base, with 5 bases between. CDR3 in amino acids: CASSRGNYGYTF. The CDR3 nucleotides read TGTGCCAGCAGTCGGGGTAACTATGGCTACACCTTC.

The chain has TRBV7-3 and TRBJ1-2; D remains ambiguous. Trimming shortened V by 5 bases and J by 7 bases, and 17 bases separated the two germline ends. The CDR3 has 14 amino acids. In germline, CDR1 is SGHTA, CDR2 FQGTGA. The CDR3 region has the DNA TGTGCCAGCAGCCCCGAAGGCCCCCTGGGTGGCTACACCTTC. Protein sequence: CASSPEGPLGGYTF.

This chain connects TRBV30 to TRBJ1-1, with unresolved D. CDR1 and CDR2 (germline): GTSNPN, SVGIG (reference sequence). The CDR3 covers 8 residues. V was shortened by 4 bases and J by 11 bases, with 5 bases between the two germline ends. CDR3 region: CAWNNAFF. DNA of the CDR3: TGTGCCTGGAATAATGCTTTCTTT.

The chain uses TRBV7-2 and TRBJ1-2; 10 bases are a match to TRBD1. V shed 1 base, J shed 7 bases, and the junction held 9 bases outside the gene matches. This CDR3 has 16 residues. CDR1 and CDR2 from the germline V gene are SGHTA and FQGNSA. CDR3 residues: CASSLVSRQGAGGYTF. Written as DNA, the CDR3 is TGTGCCAGCAGCTTAGTATCCCGACAGGGGGCTGGTGGCTACACCTTC.

The CDR3 sequence: CASSSTQYNEQFF. The CDR3 bases are TGTGCCAGCAGTTCTACCCAATACAATGAGCAGTTCTTC. V gene TRBV27 combines with J gene TRBJ2-1; D is unclear. The CDR3 loop spans 13 amino acids. Germline-derived CDR1 and CDR2 are MNHEY and SMNVEV (reference sequence). The V and J ends lost 4 bases and 4 bases respectively, with 8 bases between them.

This chain connects TRBV4-2 to TRBJ2-2, with 13 bases that match TRBD2. The CDR3 consists of 18 residues. V shed 2 bases, J shed 2 bases, and the junction held 5 bases outside the gene matches. The germline gives CDR1 LGHNA, CDR2 YNFKEQ. The CDR3 nucleotides read TGTGCCAGCAGCCAAAACCCGGGACTAGCGGGAAACACCGGGGAGCTGTTTTTT. Residues: CASSQNPGLAGNTGELFF.

This chain connects TRBV7-8 to TRBJ1-5, with a tentative D call TRBD1 (5 bases). V lost 1 base, J lost 6 bases, and 16 bases lay in between. The CDR3 is 16 amino acids. The V gene's germline CDR1 is SGHVS and CDR2 FQNEAQ. CDR3 nucleotides: TGTGCCAGCAGCTTAGAAGGTAGCAGGGCGGCTCAGCCCCAGCATTTT. Its protein product is CASSLEGSRAAQPQHF.

This chain joins TRBV7-9 and TRBJ2-2, with D hard to call. The ends were cut back, 5 bases at V and 6 bases at J, with 7 bases in the middle. The CDR3 spans 12 residues. From germline, CDR1 is SEHNR and CDR2 FQNEAQ (reference sequence). Here the CDR3 DNA reads TGTGCCAGCAGCGTTTTTCCCGGGGAGCTGTTTTTT. This gives the protein CASSVFPGELFF.

CDR3 sequence (DNA): TGTGCCAGTAGTATAATTGGGCCCCCGAGGTTTTCCTACGAGCAGTACGTC. Translating it yields CASSIIGPPRFSYEQYV. This chain connects TRBV19 to TRBJ2-7; D is ambiguous. Germline V gene sequence: CDR1 LNHDA, CDR2 SQIVND (reference sequence). V was trimmed by 2 bases and J by 1 base, leaving 18 bases between them. This CDR3 contains 17 residues.

The chain couples TRBV24-1 to TRBJ2-2; TRBD1 is a possible D gene (6 bases). From germline, CDR1 is KGHDR and CDR2 SFDVKD. V was pared by 4 bases and J by 7 bases, with 15 bases between. The CDR3 extends over 15 amino acids. CDR3 protein: CATSDPTGPGGELFF. The CDR3 coding sequence is TGTGCCACCAGTGACCCCACAGGGCCCGGCGGGGAGCTGTTTTTT.

The chain joins TRBV30 to TRBJ1-2; perhaps TRBD1 as D (6 bases). CDR1 is GTSNPN and CDR2 is SVGIG in the germline V gene (reference sequence). The CDR3 has 15 amino acids. Trimming cost V 0 bases and J 3 bases, with 14 bases left between them. In nucleotides, the CDR3 is TGTGCCTGGAGTGTACTGGGGGGCCGGGACTATGGCTACACCTTC. This encodes CAWSVLGGRDYGYTF.

This chain links TRBV3-1 (or the pseudogene TRBV3-2) with TRBJ2-1; 7 positions agree with TRBD1. This CDR3 has 15 residues. The V gene end was trimmed by 3 bases and the J gene end by 3 bases; junction bases not matched to a gene: 5. Germline V gene lookup returns CDR1 LGHDT and CDR2 YNNKEL (reference sequence). The CDR3 DNA sequence: TGTGCCAGCAGCCACGAAGGGGGCCACTACAATGAGCAGTTCTTC. Residues: CASSHEGGHYNEQFF.

V gene TRBV7-9 combines with J gene TRBJ2-1; 7 bases fit TRBD1. The CDR3 totals 15 residues. Germline CDR1 SEHNR, CDR2 FQNEAQ (reference sequence). The V and J ends lost 3 bases and 5 bases, in that order; junction bases with no gene match: 7. Here the CDR3 reads CASSFSGQANNEQFF. The CDR3 DNA reads TGTGCCAGCAGCTTTTCCGGACAGGCTAACAATGAGCAGTTCTTC.

V usage is TRBV6-5 and J usage is TRBJ1-1; D not certain. There are 13 residues in the CDR3. With 0 bases removed from V and 7 bases from J, the gap between germline ends came to 9 bases. CDR1 and CDR2 (germline): MNHEY, SVGAGI. DNA of the CDR3: TGTGCCAGCAGTTACTCAGGGAACGGTGAAGCTTTCTTT. Amino acids: CASSYSGNGEAFF.

The chain couples TRBV6-1 to TRBJ1-5; tentatively, D is TRBD1 (5 bases). The CDR3 sequence is 15 residues long. From germline, CDR1 is MNHNS and CDR2 SASEGT. The germline V and J ends were trimmed by 2 bases and 6 bases, with 14 bases remaining between them. This chain's CDR3 is CASSELTGGSQPQHF. The CDR3 nucleotides read TGTGCCAGCAGTGAACTCACGGGGGGAAGTCAGCCCCAGCATTTT.

This clone was picked up a small number of times. The chain recombines TRBV5-4 with TRBJ1-4; no reliable D call. This CDR3 comprises 12 residues. Germline lookup yields CDR1 SGHNT and CDR2 YYREEE (reference sequence). The germline V and J ends were trimmed by 2 bases and 5 bases, with 4 bases remaining between them. The CDR3 DNA reads TGTGCCAGCAGCTTAGAAAATGAAAAACTGTTTTTT. Translated: CASSLENEKLFF.

The chain has TRBV7-9 and TRBJ1-3; D is ambiguous. CDR3 length: 14 residues. Germline CDR1 and CDR2: SEHNR and FQNEAQ (reference sequence). Trimming left V 2 bases short and J 0 bases short, with 5 bases between. CDR3 DNA sequence: TGTGCCAGCAGCTTATTCAGCTCTGGAAACACCATATATTTT. Translated: CASSLFSSGNTIYF.